These 22 T cell receptor beta chains originate from one sample sequenced in a study of low-dose radiotherapy and immunotherapy resistance in tumors. Time point described: before trial treatment. TCR amplification involved 20 to 25 PCR cycles with a constant-region primer and V-primer adapter. TCRdb analysed the reads with MiXCR anew, one entry per CDR3 protein. The sample includes tens of thousands of distinct CDR3 sequences, roughly 10% seen only once; the top ten take roughly 6.2%. The sample consisted of PBMCs, taken before treatment. The receptors derive from a female donor with ovarian cancer.

About this clonotype itself: A read error likely explains this, since a far larger clone differs by one base. This chain links TRBV12-5 with TRBJ2-7; D is uncertain. The V and J ends lost 6 bases and 7 bases respectively, with 25 bases between them. The germline CDR1 and CDR2 sequences are LGHNT and FRNRAP. The CDR3 extends over 16 amino acids. The CDR3 protein is CASGPAASLSYNEQYF. CDR3 in DNA: TGTGCTAGTGGACCCGCCGCCAGCCTCTCCTACAATGAGCAGTACTTC.

Comment on this clonotype: A far bigger clonotype differs at one base, so this is likely a read error. V and J are TRBV5-3 and TRBJ1-1; 7 bases fit TRBD1. TRBV5-3 is treated as an ORF (open reading frame) with a function not yet certain. The CDR3 spans 16 residues. J lost 4 bases, V lost 8 bases, and 17 bases had no gene match. This CDR3 is CASSLGAGAGGTEAFF. In nucleotides, the CDR3 is TGTGCCAGCAGCCTTGGGGCAGGGGCAGGGGGCACTGAAGCTTTCTTT.

This clonotype showed up many times. V and J are TRBV18 and TRBJ2-6; no clear D. Trimming cost V 2 bases and J 2 bases, with 4 bases left between them. In germline, CDR1 is KGHSH, CDR2 LQKENI. This CDR3 contains 14 residues. CDR3 sequence reads: CASSPETGANVLTF. CDR3 coding DNA: TGTGCCAGCTCACCAGAGACTGGGGCCAACGTCCTGACTTTC.

At least ten counts were recorded for this clonotype. This rearrangement joins TRBV19 to TRBJ2-2, with TRBD1 matching over 7 bases. The ends lost 3 bases at V and 1 base at J; junction bases unmatched: 5. The germline CDR1 and CDR2 sequences are LNHDA and SQIVND (reference sequence). CDR3 size: 16 residues. CDR3 sequence reads: CASSIGTARNTGELFF. CDR3 nucleotides: TGTGCCAGTAGTATCGGGACAGCGAGGAACACCGGGGAGCTGTTTTTT.

In this sample, this clonotype turned up many times. V usage is TRBV29-1 and J usage is TRBJ2-4, with D tentatively TRBD2 (7 bases). Germline CDR1 reads SQVTM; CDR2 reads ANQGSEA. The CDR3 contains 13 residues. V lost 6 bases to trimming and J lost 5 bases, with 14 bases between them. As DNA, the CDR3 is TGCAGCGTCGGGGAGGGGGGACAAAACATTCAGTACTTC. It specifies CSVGEGGQNIQYF.

This clonotype was seen repeatedly, ten times or more. The chain links TRBV6-2 or TRBV6-3 to TRBJ2-7; TRBD2 agrees at 7 bases. CDR1 is MNHEY, CDR2 SVGEGT, per germline. The CDR3 loop spans 17 amino acids. The J segment lost 1 base and the V segment lost 6 bases, leaving 15 bases of the junction unmatched. This CDR3 reads CASSWADKRGKSYEQYF. CDR3 in DNA: TGTGCCAGCAGCTGGGCTGATAAGCGGGGTAAATCCTACGAGCAGTACTTC.

This clonotype was picked up many times. The chain recombines TRBV19 with TRBJ1-1, with TRBD1 matching over 7 bases. Germline V gene sequence: CDR1 LNHDA, CDR2 SQIVND (reference sequence). The CDR3 runs 11 residues. J lost 12 bases, V lost 6 bases, and 7 bases had no gene match. The chain's CDR3 is CASRRGRGTFF. For the CDR3, the DNA is TGTGCCAGTAGAAGGGGGCGAGGGACTTTCTTT.

Ten or more counts support this clonotype. This chain links TRBV30 with TRBJ1-5; TRBD1 aligns across 10 bases. This CDR3 comprises 15 residues. The V gene's germline CDR1 is GTSNPN and CDR2 SVGIG (reference sequence). V shed 2 bases and J 5 bases; nucleotides not matched to a gene: 6. DNA of the CDR3: TGTGCCTGGAGTAAAGACAGGGGGCACGATCAGCCCCAGCATTTT. Translating gives CAWSKDRGHDQPQHF.

Many counts were recorded for this clonotype. This chain uses TRBV29-1 with TRBJ1-2, with D possibly matching TRBD1 (5 bases). Germline CDR1 reads SQVTM; CDR2 reads ANQGSEA. The CDR3 runs 14 residues. Trimming shortened V by 7 bases and J by 0 bases, and 15 bases separated the two germline ends. CDR3 in amino acids: CSAPRPGTNYGYTF. The CDR3 bases are TGCAGCGCCCCCAGGCCAGGGACTAACTATGGCTACACCTTC.

This clonotype was observed many times. V and J are TRBV5-1 and TRBJ2-6; possibly TRBD1 for D (6 bases). CDR1 and CDR2 (germline): SGHRS, YFSETQ. The CDR3 extends over 15 amino acids. V dropped 8 bases and J dropped 0 bases, with 12 bases sitting between them. The CDR3 nucleotides read TGCGCCAGTAGAACAGGGCCCTCTGGGGCCAACGTCCTGACTTTC. It yields the protein CASRTGPSGANVLTF.

The table lists this clonotype with many counts. This chain uses TRBV6-1 with TRBJ2-1; D is uncertain. Trimming removed 7 bases at V and 4 bases at J, with 5 bases between. The germline V gene has CDR1 MNHNS and CDR2 SASEGT. The CDR3 has 11 residues. As DNA, the CDR3 is TGTGCCAGCAAACGATACAATGAGCAGTTCTTC. Amino acid sequence: CASKRYNEQFF.

Turning to this clonotype: Given a far larger clone just one base away, this is likely a sequencing read error. A read error is likely, as this CDR3 ends without the conserved phenylalanine or tryptophan. This chain joins TRBV6-4 and TRBJ2-1; D unclear. CDR3 length: 14 amino acids. CDR1 is MRHNA and CDR2 is SNTAGT in the germline V gene. Trimming shortened V by 6 bases and J by 4 bases, and 13 bases separated the two germline ends. This CDR3 reads CASRMGKNYNEQFL. CDR3 in DNA: TGTGCCAGCAGGATGGGGAAAAATTACAATGAGCAGTTCTTG.

With regard to this clonotype: This likely reflects a read error, since a far larger clone is one base away. The chain is built from TRBV7-6 and TRBJ1-1; no reliable D call. The CDR3 has 12 residues. The germline V gene encodes CDR1 SGHVS and CDR2 FNYEAQ. The CDR3 coding sequence is TGTGCCAGCAGCATAGCGTCCACTGAAGCTTTCTTT. Protein sequence: CASSIASTEAFF.

Of note for this clonotype: This likely reflects a read error, since a far larger clone is one base away. The chain is built from TRBV13 and TRBJ2-1; 8 bases map to TRBD2. V gave up 4 bases and J gave up 4 bases; unmatched junction bases: 6. CDR1 is PRHDT, CDR2 FYEKMQ, per germline (reference sequence). The CDR3 is 15 amino acids. The CDR3 loop reads CASSWERGKYNEQFF. CDR3 DNA sequence: TGTGCCAGCAGCTGGGAGCGGGGGAAATACAATGAGCAGTTCTTC. Combining the CDR3 with reference TRBV13 and TRBJ2-1 gives the whole variable domain AAGVIQSPRHLIKEKRETATLKCYPIPRHDTVYWYQQGPGQDPQFLISFYEKMQSDKGSIPDRFSAQQFSDYHSELNMSSLELGDSALYFCASSWERGKYNEQFFGPGTRLTVL.

A remark on this clonotype: Only one base separates this from a far larger clonotype, so it likely reflects a read error. The gene calls are TRBV18 and TRBJ2-5, with TRBD2 matching 7 bases. There are 16 residues in the CDR3. Germline CDR1 and CDR2: KGHSH and LQKENI. J was trimmed by 11 bases and V by 2 bases; bases with no gene match: 17. The CDR3 here is CASSPMVLAEHNEQYF. The CDR3 DNA reads as TGTGCCAGCTCACCAATGGTGCTAGCGGAACACAATGAGCAGTACTTC.

Regarding this clonotype: A far larger clone is off by one base, so a read error is likely. J is TRBJ2-7 and V is TRBV28; 12 bases map to TRBD2. Trimming at V came to 0 bases and at J to 7 bases, leaving 10 bases not matched to a gene. The germline V gene encodes CDR1 MDHEN and CDR2 SYDVKM. This CDR3 comprises 17 residues. The CDR3 reads CASSLWSLAGGPGEQYF. CDR3 sequence (DNA): TGTGCCAGCAGTTTATGGAGTCTAGCGGGAGGGCCAGGTGAGCAGTACTTC.

This clonotype came up many times. The rearrangement joins TRBV2 to TRBJ2-1; the match to TRBD2 covers 11 bases. The CDR3 is 18 amino acids. Per germline, CDR1 SNHLY and CDR2 FYNNEI. With V trimmed by 2 bases and J by 7 bases, 13 bases remained unmatched. The CDR3 DNA reads as TGTGCCAGCAGTGAATCGGGTAGCGGGAGGGCACTAGCGAATGAGCAGTTCTTC. Amino acids: CASSESGSGRALANEQFF.

This clonotype was picked up many times. The V and J genes are TRBV7-9 and TRBJ2-2, with D uncertain. With 3 bases removed from V and 5 bases from J, the gap between germline ends came to 4 bases. CDR1 is SEHNR and CDR2 is FQNEAQ in the germline V gene (reference sequence). CDR3 size: 12 residues. This chain's CDR3 is CASSFSTGELFF. The CDR3 nucleotides are TGTGCCAGCAGCTTCTCGACCGGGGAGCTGTTTTTT. Full variable domain (remainder filled in from reference TRBV7-9 and TRBJ2-2): DTGVSQNPRHKITKRGQNVTFRCDPISEHNRLYWYRQTLGQGPEFLTYFQNEAQLEKSRLLSDRFSAERPKGSFSTLEIQRTEQGDSAMYLCASSFSTGELFFGEGSRLTVL.

This clonotype was seen ten or more times. V is TRBV20-1 and J is TRBJ2-1, with TRBD1 as a possible D gene (6 bases). The CDR3 loop spans 14 amino acids. V lost 6 bases and J lost 2, with 14 bases in between. Germline CDR1 reads DFQATT; CDR2 reads SNEGSKA (reference sequence). CDR3 loop: CSAEGDVAYNEQFF. Written as DNA, the CDR3 is TGCAGTGCCGAGGGGGACGTAGCCTACAATGAGCAGTTCTTC.

This clonotype came up many times. V gene TRBV10-3 combines with J gene TRBJ2-3; tentatively, D is TRBD2 (6 bases). Germline loops: CDR1 ENHRY, CDR2 SYGVKD. V lost 11 bases and J lost 9, with 15 bases in between. The CDR3 consists of 11 residues. The CDR3 region has the DNA TGTGCCGTCAATCGCGGGGAAACGCAGTATTTT. Its translation: CAVNRGETQYF.

This clonotype was recorded many times. The chain recombines TRBV24-1 with TRBJ2-5, with 7 positions matching TRBD2. Germline CDR1 and CDR2: KGHDR and SFDVKD. V shed 9 bases, J shed 4 bases, and the junction held 4 bases outside the gene matches. The length of the CDR3 is 12 residues. CDR3 in amino acids: CATGGGVETQYF. The CDR3 nucleotides read TGTGCCACCGGGGGGGGGGTAGAGACCCAGTACTTC.

This clonotype was seen only a few times. This rearrangement joins TRBV11-2 to TRBJ1-2, with D tentatively TRBD1 (5 bases). The CDR3 runs 16 residues. Germline CDR1 is SGHAT and CDR2 is FQNNGV. Deletions cut 5 bases from V and 8 bases from J, with 24 bases between. The CDR3 bases are TGTGCCAGCAGCCGAGTGACAGTACTCCTATCCGACGGCTACACCTTC. Its translation: CASSRVTVLLSDGYTF.